This T cell receptor beta chain derives from a study of blood T cell repertoires in COVID-19. At the level of the study: Collection of acute and convalescent COVID-19 samples took place in the United States, Italy and Spain.

CDR1 is SNHLY and CDR2 is FYNNEI in the germline V gene. The CDR3 runs 13 residues. The V gene lost 7 bases and the J gene lost 8 bases, with 17 bases spanning the gap. Assay: immunoSEQ multiplex PCR; the TCRdb copy retains only in-frame clones and omits some. Among 310,000 or so clones listed, nearly 90% were seen once. Donors in Cohort 3 who had recovered were those with two negative PCRs, healthcare professional clearance, or resolution of their symptoms. This chain connects TRBV2 to TRBJ1-2; D not certain. The clonotype comes from a woman in her thirties who had recovered from COVID-19. What was sequenced was PBMCs or T cells enriched from blood (not recorded which). The CDR3 region has the DNA TGTGCCAGCAACGGGATATCTGGGAACGGCTACACCTTC. It translates to CASNGISGNGYTF.